Presented here are 29 T cell receptor beta chains from one specimen sequenced in a study of T cells expressing NK-cell markers. TCRdb processed the 5' RACE reads again and assigns one entry to each CDR3 protein, with no DNA. This specimen shows under 600,000 distinct CDR3 sequences; the ten leading clones hold under 1.5%. Specimen: blood T cells: a sorted CD56 or NKG2C T cell subset, CD4+ or CD8+ T cells, or bulk PBMC T cells (not recorded which). The receptors shown here come from a woman between 50 and 59 years old in good health.

The V and J genes are TRBV29-1 and TRBJ2-7. CDR3 length: 13 residues. The germline V gene encodes CDR1 SQVTM and CDR2 ANQGSEA. The CDR3 protein is CSVEVTGSYEQYF.

The chain's CDR3 is CSARDPGQGRHEQYF. The chain recombines TRBV20-1 with TRBJ2-7; TCRdb's D call of TRBD1 is untestable without DNA. This CDR3 comprises 15 residues. The germline CDR1 and CDR2 sequences are DFQATT and SNEGSKA (reference sequence).

This sequence joins TRBV3-1 and TRBJ2-3; TCRdb designates TRBD2, a call that cannot be tested without DNA. In germline, CDR1 is LGHDT, CDR2 YNNKEL (reference sequence). This CDR3 has 19 amino acids. The CDR3 region is CASSQLELAGAGLPDTQYF.

This rearrangement joins TRBV25-1 to TRBJ2-5; the D gene TCRdb calls, TRBD1, cannot be checked with no DNA. CDR1 is MGHDK, CDR2 SYGVNS, per germline. The CDR3 totals 16 residues. The CDR3: CASSGGLRGRGETQYF.

The chain links TRBV5-1 to TRBJ2-5. Germline CDR1 SGHRS, CDR2 YFSETQ. This CDR3 is 13 amino acids long. The CDR3 protein is CASSLAGIETQYF.

The J gene is TRBJ1-1, the V gene TRBV5-1. This CDR3 is built from 13 residues. CDR1 is SGHRS and CDR2 is YFSETQ in the germline V gene. CDR3 amino acids: CASSGYGYTEAFF.

The chain employs TRBV7-3 and TRBJ2-1; there is no DNA to check the TCRdb D call of TRBD1. CDR3 length: 15 amino acids. CDR1 and CDR2 from the germline V gene are SGHTA and FQGTGA. The CDR3 spells CASSSRGTGGGEQFF.

The chain uses TRBV5-1 and TRBJ2-2; lacking DNA, the TRBD1 call made by TCRdb goes unchecked. The CDR3 is made up of 15 amino acids. Germline CDR1 is SGHRS and CDR2 is YFSETQ. The CDR3 loop is CASSLDRRRAGELFF.

The CDR3 here is CSARDRSGSWQETQYF. The chain combines TRBV20-1 with TRBJ2-5; TCRdb designates TRBD2, a call that cannot be tested without DNA. Germline V lookup: CDR1 DFQATT, CDR2 SNEGSKA (reference sequence). The CDR3 is 16 amino acids.

The chain links TRBV7-2 to TRBJ1-1. The CDR3 runs 17 residues. Germline V gene data show CDR1 as SGHTA and CDR2 as FQGNSA. CDR3 amino acids: CASSLEGRVGRLTEAFF.

The genes are TRBV12-3 or TRBV12-4 and TRBJ2-5; the D call of TRBD2 rests on TCRdb alone, since no DNA is present to check it. The CDR3 loop spans 14 amino acids. CDR3 sequence: CASTLAGLRETQYF.

The V and J genes are TRBV10-3 and TRBJ1-2; the D gene TCRdb calls, TRBD1, cannot be checked with no DNA. CDR3 length: 16 amino acids. Germline V gives CDR1 ENHRY, CDR2 SYGVKD. CDR3 amino acids: CAISDPKGRGHYGYTF.

The chain joins TRBV12-3 or TRBV12-4 to TRBJ2-5; the D call from TCRdb, TRBD1, cannot be confirmed without DNA. The CDR3 contains 13 residues. CDR3 sequence reads: CASSFRQRETQYF.

This chain links TRBV11-2 with TRBJ2-4; the TRBD1 assignment by TCRdb is unverifiable without DNA. Germline V gene data show CDR1 as SGHAT and CDR2 as FQNNGV. This CDR3 spans 14 amino acids. CDR3 residues: CASTPGGVQNIQYF. The variable domain in full, with the rest retrieved from reference TRBV11-2 and TRBJ2-4, is EAGVAQSPRYKIIEKRQSVAFWCNPISGHATLYWYQQILGQGPKLLIQFQNNGVVDDSQLPKDRFSAERLKGVDSTLKIQPAKLEDSAVYLCASTPGGVQNIQYFGAGTRLSVL.

The chain carries TRBV4-1 and TRBJ2-7. Germline CDR1 MGHRA, CDR2 YSYEKL. CDR3 length equals 15 residues. CDR3 residues: CASSQDRSSSYEQYF.

CDR3 amino acids: CASSLAQGASWIAFF. This rearrangement joins TRBV7-9 to TRBJ1-1; TCRdb selects TRBD1, and the lack of DNA leaves this call unchecked. Germline CDR1 reads SEHNR; CDR2 reads FQNEAQ (reference sequence). The CDR3 contains 15 residues.

V and J are TRBV5-1 and TRBJ2-2; absent DNA, TCRdb's TRBD1 call cannot be checked. This CDR3 region has 16 residues. CDR1 is SGHRS, CDR2 YFSETQ, per germline. CDR3 protein: CASSASGQGGTGELFF.

The J gene is TRBJ2-1, the V gene TRBV4-1; no DNA is available, so the TRBD1 call from TCRdb remains unchecked. The germline V gene encodes CDR1 MGHRA and CDR2 YSYEKL. This CDR3 contains 16 residues. CDR3 protein: CASSRLEGQGINEQFF.

V is TRBV6-5 and J is TRBJ2-2. CDR1 MNHEY and CDR2 SVGAGI come from the germline V gene. This CDR3 comprises 13 residues. The CDR3 reads CASSNPGTGELFF.

The J gene is TRBJ2-5, the V gene TRBV4-1. The CDR3 contains 13 residues. Germline assignment: CDR1 MGHRA and CDR2 YSYEKL. CDR3 in amino acids: CASSQFRWETQYF.

V is TRBV28 and J is TRBJ2-3. The CDR3 contains 11 residues. The germline V gene encodes CDR1 MDHEN and CDR2 SYDVKM. Here the CDR3 reads CATSSVFAQYF.

The gene calls are TRBV5-1 and TRBJ1-4. CDR1 is SGHRS, CDR2 YFSETQ, per germline. The CDR3 is 13 residues long. The CDR3 here is CASAGATNEKLFF.

The rearrangement uses TRBV5-5 and TRBJ2-3; the TCRdb call, TRBD2, lacks DNA for checking. Germline V gene data show CDR1 as SGHKS and CDR2 as YYEKEE (reference sequence). This CDR3 is 16 amino acids long. The CDR3 loop reads CASSLETALRTDTQYF. The whole variable domain, filled in from reference TRBV5-5 and TRBJ2-3, reads DAGVTQSPTHLIKTRGQQVTLRCSPISGHKSVSWYQQVLGQGPQFIFQYYEKEERGRGNFPDRFSARQFPNYSSELNVNALLLGDSALYLCASSLETALRTDTQYFGPGTRLTVL.

V is TRBV5-1 and J is TRBJ2-2. Germline CDR1 reads SGHRS; CDR2 reads YFSETQ. This CDR3 is 15 amino acids long. CDR3 loop: CASSLTISNTGELFF.

The chain uses TRBV5-5 and TRBJ2-7. In germline, CDR1 is SGHKS, CDR2 YYEKEE (reference sequence). The CDR3 sequence is 16 residues long. CDR3: CASSVSRGFLSYEQYF.

This sequence joins TRBV11-2 and TRBJ2-6; TCRdb lists TRBD1, though no DNA is available to test this call. Looked up from germline, CDR1 is SGHAT and CDR2 is FQNNGV. The CDR3 has 16 residues. CDR3 sequence reads: CASSPGRVFGANVLTF.

The chain carries TRBV20-1 and TRBJ2-1. Germline V gene data show CDR1 as DFQATT and CDR2 as SNEGSKA (reference sequence). This CDR3 is built from 13 residues. CDR3 protein: CSARGHQSDEQFF.

The chain carries TRBV20-1 and TRBJ2-1; the TRBD2 assignment by TCRdb is unverifiable without DNA. This CDR3 region has 14 residues. The germline gives CDR1 DFQATT, CDR2 SNEGSKA (reference sequence). The CDR3 protein is CSASGLSSYNEQFF.

J is TRBJ2-1 and V is TRBV12-3 or TRBV12-4. The CDR3 runs 15 residues. CDR3 region: CASSFLASSYNEQFF.